The present TCR beta chain was sequenced within a study of shared clonotypes between healthy human individuals. In this sample, this clone turned up once. The target antigen is unknown. This CDR3 comprises 12 residues. Trimming stripped 6 bases from V and 10 bases from J, with 15 bases between. CDR1 SNHLY and CDR2 FYNNEI come from the germline V gene. The donors were all Caucasian adults (living in Nashville, Tennessee). Whole-study findings and limits: Clonotypes which were not shared had lower generation probabilities than clonotypes that all four donors shared.

Every immunoSEQ plate was one replicate of a subset's evenly spread DNA. TCRdb keeps only in-frame clones here, not all; method: immunoSEQ multiplex PCR. The table lists roughly 2,300,000 clones, around 90% of them singletons. This receptor was taken from a man aged 18 to 29 in good health. Some clones in this sample may be carry-over from other donors' samples. Sequenced sample: naive CD4+ T cells from PBMCs. Subset in this sample: CD45RA+ positively selected. V is TRBV2 and J is TRBJ1-1; possibly TRBD1 for D (5 bases). The CDR3 here is CASREPPGPAFF. CDR3 sequence (DNA): TGTGCCAGCAGGGAACCCCCGGGACCAGCTTTCTTT. The variable domain in full, completed from reference TRBV2 and TRBJ1-1, reads EPEVTQTPSHQVTQMGQEVILRCVPISNHLYFYWYRQILGQKVEFLVSFYNNEISEKSEIFDDQFSVERPDGSNFTLKIRSTKLEDSAMYFCASREPPGPAFFGQGTRLTVV.